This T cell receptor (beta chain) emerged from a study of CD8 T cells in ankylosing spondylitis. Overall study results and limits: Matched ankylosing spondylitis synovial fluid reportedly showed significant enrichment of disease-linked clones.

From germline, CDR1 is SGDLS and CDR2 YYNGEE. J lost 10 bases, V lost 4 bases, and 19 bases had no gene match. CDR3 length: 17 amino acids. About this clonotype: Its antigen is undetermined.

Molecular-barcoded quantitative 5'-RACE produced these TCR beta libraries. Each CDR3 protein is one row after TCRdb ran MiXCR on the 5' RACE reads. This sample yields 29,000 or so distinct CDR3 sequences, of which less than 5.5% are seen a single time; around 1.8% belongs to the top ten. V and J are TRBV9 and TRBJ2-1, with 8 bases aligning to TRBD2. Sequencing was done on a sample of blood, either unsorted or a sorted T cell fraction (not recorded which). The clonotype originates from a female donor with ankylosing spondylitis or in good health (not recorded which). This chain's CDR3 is CASSSTTSGLAGAEQFF. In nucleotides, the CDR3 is TGTGCCAGCAGCTCCACGACCTCAGGGCTAGCGGGCGCAGAGCAGTTCTTC. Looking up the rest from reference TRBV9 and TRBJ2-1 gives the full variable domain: DSGVTQTPKHLITATGQRVTLRCSPRSGDLSVYWYQQSLDQGLQFLIQYYNGEERAKGNILERFSAQQFPDLHSELNLSSLELGDSALYFCASSSTTSGLAGAEQFFGPGTRLTVL.